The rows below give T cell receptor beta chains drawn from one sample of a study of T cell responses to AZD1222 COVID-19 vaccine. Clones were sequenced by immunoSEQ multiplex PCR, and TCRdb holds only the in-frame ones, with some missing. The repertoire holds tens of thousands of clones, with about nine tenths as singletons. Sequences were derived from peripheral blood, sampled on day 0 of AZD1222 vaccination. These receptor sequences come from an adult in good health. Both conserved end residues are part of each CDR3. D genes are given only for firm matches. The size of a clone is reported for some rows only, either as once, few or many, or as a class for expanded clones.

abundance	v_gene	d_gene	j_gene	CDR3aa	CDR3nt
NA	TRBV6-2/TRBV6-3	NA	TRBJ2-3	CASSHEGRPTDTQYF	TGTGCCAGCAGTCACGAGGGCCGCCCTACAGATACGCAGTATTTT
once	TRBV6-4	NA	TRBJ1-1	CASRGMSGDTEAFF	TGTGCCAGCCGCGGAATGTCTGGAGACACTGAAGCTTTCTTT
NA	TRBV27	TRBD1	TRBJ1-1	CASSPDRDAYTEAFF	TGTGCCAGCAGCCCCGACAGGGACGCGTACACTGAAGCTTTCTTT
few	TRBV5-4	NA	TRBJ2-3	CASSLGTATQYF	TGTGCCAGCAGCTTGGGTACGGCTACGCAGTATTTT
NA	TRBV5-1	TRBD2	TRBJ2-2	CATTSGSYTGELFF	TGCGCCACAACTAGCGGGAGTTACACCGGGGAGCTGTTTTTT
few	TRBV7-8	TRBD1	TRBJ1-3	CASSLQTGQRNTIYF	TGTGCCAGCAGCTTACAGACAGGGCAGAGAAACACCATATATTTT
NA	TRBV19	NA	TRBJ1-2	CASSELRINYGYTF	TGTGCCAGTAGTGAACTCAGGATTAACTATGGCTACACCTTC
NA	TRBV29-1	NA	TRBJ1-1	CSVESDVMNTEAFF	TGCAGCGTTGAAAGTGACGTTATGAACACTGAAGCTTTCTTT
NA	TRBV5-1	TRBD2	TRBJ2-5	CASSFLAGGRETQYF	TGCGCCAGCAGCTTTCTAGCGGGAGGGCGAGAGACCCAGTACTTC
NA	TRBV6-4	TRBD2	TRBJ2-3	CASGTSGTDTQYF	TGTGCCAGCGGTACTAGCGGGACAGATACGCAGTATTTT
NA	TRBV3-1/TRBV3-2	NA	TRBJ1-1	CASSQLPGEGTEAFF	TGTGCCAGCAGCCAACTCCCAGGGGAAGGCACTGAAGCTTTCTTT
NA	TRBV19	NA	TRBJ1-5	CASSIGRNNQPQHF	TGTGCCAGTAGTATAGGCAGAAACAATCAGCCCCAGCATTTT
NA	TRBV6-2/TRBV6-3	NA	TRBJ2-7	CASSLRPTSYEQYF	TGTGCCAGCAGCCTACGGCCTACTAGCTACGAGCAGTACTTC
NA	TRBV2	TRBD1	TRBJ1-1	CASTTLWTGADTEAFF	TGTGCCAGCACTACTCTGTGGACAGGGGCGGACACTGAAGCTTTCTTT
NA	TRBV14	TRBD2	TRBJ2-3	CASSQQSGGVLDTQYF	TGTGCCAGCAGCCAACAAAGCGGGGGCGTCCTTGATACGCAGTATTTT
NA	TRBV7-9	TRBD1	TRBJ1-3	CASSIRDRVDTIYF	TGTGCCAGCAGCATCCGGGACAGGGTGGACACCATATATTTT
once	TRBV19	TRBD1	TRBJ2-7	CASSMETGFEEQYF	TGTGCCAGTAGTATGGAGACAGGGTTTGAAGAGCAGTACTTC
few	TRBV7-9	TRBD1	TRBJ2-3	CASSLRTGLSTDTQYF	TGTGCCAGCAGCTTAAGGACAGGTCTTAGCACAGATACGCAGTATTTT
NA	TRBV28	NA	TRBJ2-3	CASSQSRYSDTSTDTQYF	TGTGCCAGCAGTCAATCTCGCTATAGCGATACTAGCACAGATACGCAGTATTTT
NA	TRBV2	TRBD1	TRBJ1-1	CASLSQGGNTEAFF	TGTGCCAGCTTATCTCAGGGGGGGAACACTGAAGCTTTCTTT
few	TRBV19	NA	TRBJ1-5	CASSRANSNQPQHF	TGTGCCAGTAGTCGAGCAAATAGCAATCAGCCCCAGCATTTT
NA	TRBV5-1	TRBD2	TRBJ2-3	CASSTTVAGASDTQYF	TGCGCCAGCAGCACCACAGTAGCGGGAGCCTCAGATACGCAGTATTTT
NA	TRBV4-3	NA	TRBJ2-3	CASSQFTTGTDTQYF	TGCGCCAGCAGCCAGTTCACTACAGGGACAGATACGCAGTATTTT
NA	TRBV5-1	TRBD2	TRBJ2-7	CASSFDPRAGVPYEQYF	TGCGCCAGCAGCTTTGACCCCAGAGCGGGAGTACCGTACGAGCAGTACTTC
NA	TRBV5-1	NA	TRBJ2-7	CASSGQQGSSYEQYF	TGCGCCAGCAGCGGACAACAGGGAAGCTCCTACGAGCAGTACTTC
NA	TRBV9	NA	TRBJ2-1	CASSEGNEQFF	TGTGCCAGCAGCGAGGGTAATGAGCAGTTCTTC
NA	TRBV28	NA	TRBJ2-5	CASSLLDEETQYF	TGTGCCAGCAGTTTATTAGACGAGGAGACCCAGTACTTC
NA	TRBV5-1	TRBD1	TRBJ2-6	CASSLDQGAGANVLTF	TGCGCCAGCAGCTTGGATCAGGGGGCCGGGGCCAACGTCCTGACTTTC
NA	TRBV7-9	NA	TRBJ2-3	CASSPIPLGTQYF	TGTGCCAGCAGCCCGATCCCCCTGGGTACGCAGTATTTT
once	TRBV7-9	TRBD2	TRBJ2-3	CASSPQVAGAADTQYF	TGTGCCAGCAGCCCTCAAGTAGCGGGAGCAGCAGATACGCAGTATTTT